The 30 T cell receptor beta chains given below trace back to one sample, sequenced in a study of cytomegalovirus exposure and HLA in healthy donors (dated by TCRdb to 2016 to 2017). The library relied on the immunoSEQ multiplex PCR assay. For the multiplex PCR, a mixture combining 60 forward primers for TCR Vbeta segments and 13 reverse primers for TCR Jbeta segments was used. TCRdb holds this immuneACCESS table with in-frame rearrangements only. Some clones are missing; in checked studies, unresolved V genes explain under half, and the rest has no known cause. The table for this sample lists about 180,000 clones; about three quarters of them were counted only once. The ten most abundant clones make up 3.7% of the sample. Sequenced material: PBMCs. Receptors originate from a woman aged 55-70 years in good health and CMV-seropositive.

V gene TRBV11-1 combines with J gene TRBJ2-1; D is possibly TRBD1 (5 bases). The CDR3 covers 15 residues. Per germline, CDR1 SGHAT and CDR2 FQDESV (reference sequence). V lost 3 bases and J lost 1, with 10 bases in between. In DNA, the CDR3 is TGTGCCAGCAGCTTGGGGCAGGGATCCTACAATGAGCAGTTCTTC. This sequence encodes CASSLGQGSYNEQFF. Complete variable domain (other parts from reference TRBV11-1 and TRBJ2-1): EAEVAQSPRYKITEKSQAVAFWCDPISGHATLYWYRQILGQGPELLVQFQDESVVDDSQLPKDRFSAERLKGVDSTLKIQPAELGDSAMYLCASSLGQGSYNEQFFGPGTRLTVL.

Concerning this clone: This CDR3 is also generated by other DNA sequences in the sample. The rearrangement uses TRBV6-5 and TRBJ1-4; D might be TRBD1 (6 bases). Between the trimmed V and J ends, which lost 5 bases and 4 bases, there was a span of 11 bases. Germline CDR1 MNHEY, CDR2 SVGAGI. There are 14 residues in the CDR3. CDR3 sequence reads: CASSPTGLNEKLFF. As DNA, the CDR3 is TGTGCCAGCAGTCCGACAGGCCTTAATGAAAAACTGTTTTTT.

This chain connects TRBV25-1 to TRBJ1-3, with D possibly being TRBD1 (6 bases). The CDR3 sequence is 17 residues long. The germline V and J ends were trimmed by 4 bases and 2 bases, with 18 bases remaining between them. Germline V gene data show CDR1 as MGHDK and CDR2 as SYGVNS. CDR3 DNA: TGTGCCAGCAGTGGCGCCGGGACATCCACCCCTGGAAACACCATATATTTT. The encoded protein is CASSGAGTSTPGNTIYF.

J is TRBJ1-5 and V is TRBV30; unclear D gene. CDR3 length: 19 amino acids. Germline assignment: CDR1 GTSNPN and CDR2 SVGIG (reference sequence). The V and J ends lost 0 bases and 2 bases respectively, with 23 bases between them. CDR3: CAWSVAARLSIVGNQPQHF. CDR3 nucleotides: TGTGCCTGGAGTGTTGCCGCCAGACTCTCCATAGTCGGCAATCAGCCCCAGCATTTT.

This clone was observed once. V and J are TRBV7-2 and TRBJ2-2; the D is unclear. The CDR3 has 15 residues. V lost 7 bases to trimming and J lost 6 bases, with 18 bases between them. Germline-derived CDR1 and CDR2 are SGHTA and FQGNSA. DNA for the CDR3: TGTGCCAGCACCCCCCAGGCCACCCGAGCCGGGGAGCTGTTTTTT. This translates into CASTPQATRAGELFF.

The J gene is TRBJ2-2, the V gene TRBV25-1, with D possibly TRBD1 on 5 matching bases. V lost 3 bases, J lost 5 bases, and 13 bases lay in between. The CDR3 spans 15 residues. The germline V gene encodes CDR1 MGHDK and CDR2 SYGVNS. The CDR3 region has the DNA TGTGCCAGCAGTGATTTACGGACAAATACCGGGGAGCTGTTTTTT. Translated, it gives CASSDLRTNTGELFF.

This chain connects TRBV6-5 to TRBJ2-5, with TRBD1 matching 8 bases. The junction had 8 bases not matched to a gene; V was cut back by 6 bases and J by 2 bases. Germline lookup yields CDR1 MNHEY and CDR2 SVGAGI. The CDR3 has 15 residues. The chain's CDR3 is CASSRKQGEQETQYF. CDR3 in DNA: TGTGCCAGCAGCCGGAAACAGGGGGAACAAGAGACCCAGTACTTC.

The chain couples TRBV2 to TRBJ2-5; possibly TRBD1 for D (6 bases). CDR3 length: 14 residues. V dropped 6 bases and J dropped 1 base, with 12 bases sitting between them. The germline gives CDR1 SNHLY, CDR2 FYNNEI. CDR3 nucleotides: TGTGCCAGCAGCGAAACAGGGTTCCAAGAGACCCAGTACTTC. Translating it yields CASSETGFQETQYF.

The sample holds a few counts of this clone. The CDR3, as DNA: TGTGCCAGTAGTGGGGGACTAGCTAATGAGCAGTTCTTC. Its translation: CASSGGLANEQFF. V gene TRBV19 combines with J gene TRBJ2-1; TRBD2 aligns across 9 bases. The CDR3 spans 13 residues. Germline lookup yields CDR1 LNHDA and CDR2 SQIVND (reference sequence). J was trimmed by 7 bases and V by 5 bases; bases with no gene match: 3.

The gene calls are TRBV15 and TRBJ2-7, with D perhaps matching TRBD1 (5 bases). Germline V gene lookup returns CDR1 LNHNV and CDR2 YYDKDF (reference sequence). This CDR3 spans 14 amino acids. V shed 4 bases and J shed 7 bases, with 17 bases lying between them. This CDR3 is CATSTRQTQREQYF. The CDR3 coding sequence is TGTGCCACCAGCACCCGACAGACCCAAAGGGAGCAGTACTTC.

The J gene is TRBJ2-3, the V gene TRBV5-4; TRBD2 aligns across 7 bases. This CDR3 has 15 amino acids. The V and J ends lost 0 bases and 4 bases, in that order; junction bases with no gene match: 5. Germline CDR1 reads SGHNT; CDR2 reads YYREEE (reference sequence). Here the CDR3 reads CASSLGGRGADTQYF. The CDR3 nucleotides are TGTGCCAGCAGCTTGGGCGGGAGAGGGGCAGATACGCAGTATTTT.

The DNA of the CDR3 is TGTGCCAGCAGCCGACAGGGGGCGAGAACCGGGGAGCTGTTTTTT. It specifies CASSRQGARTGELFF. The V gene is TRBV5-4, the J gene TRBJ2-2; 10 positions agree with TRBD1. CDR1 and CDR2 (germline): SGHNT, YYREEE (reference sequence). V shed 4 bases and J 5 bases; nucleotides not matched to a gene: 5. The CDR3 runs 15 residues.

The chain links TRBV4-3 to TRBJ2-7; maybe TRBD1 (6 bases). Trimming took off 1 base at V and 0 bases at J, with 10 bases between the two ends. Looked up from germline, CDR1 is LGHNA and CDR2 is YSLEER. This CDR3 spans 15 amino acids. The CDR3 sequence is CASSQVADSSYEQYF. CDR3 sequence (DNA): TGCGCCAGCAGCCAAGTCGCGGACAGCTCCTACGAGCAGTACTTC.

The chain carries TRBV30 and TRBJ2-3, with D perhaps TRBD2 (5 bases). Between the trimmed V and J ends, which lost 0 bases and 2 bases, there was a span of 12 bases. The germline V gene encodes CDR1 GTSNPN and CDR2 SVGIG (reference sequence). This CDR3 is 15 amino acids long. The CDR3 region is CAWSVGAANTDTQYF. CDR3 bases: TGTGCCTGGAGTGTAGGAGCGGCGAACACAGATACGCAGTATTTT.

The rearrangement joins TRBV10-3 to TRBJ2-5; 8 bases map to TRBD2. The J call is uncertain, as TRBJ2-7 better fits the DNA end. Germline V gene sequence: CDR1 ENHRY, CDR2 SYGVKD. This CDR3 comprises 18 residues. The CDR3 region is CAISDETAPGLGGYEQYF. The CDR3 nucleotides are TGTGCCATCAGTGACGAAACTGCACCGGGACTAGGGGGTTACGAGCAGTACTTC.

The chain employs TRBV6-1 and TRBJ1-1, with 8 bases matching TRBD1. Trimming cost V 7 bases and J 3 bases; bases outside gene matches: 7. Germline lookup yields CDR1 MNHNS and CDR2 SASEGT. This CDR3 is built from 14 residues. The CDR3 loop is CASIRQGLDTEAFF. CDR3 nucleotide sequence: TGTGCCAGCATTCGACAGGGGTTGGACACTGAAGCTTTCTTT.

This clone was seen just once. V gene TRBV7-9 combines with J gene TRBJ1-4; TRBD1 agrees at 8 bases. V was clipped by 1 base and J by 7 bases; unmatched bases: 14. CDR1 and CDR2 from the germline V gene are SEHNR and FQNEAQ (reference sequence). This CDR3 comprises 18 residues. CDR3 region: CASSLGRDRLHLGEKLFF. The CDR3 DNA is TGTGCCAGCAGCTTAGGCCGGGACAGGCTCCACCTGGGTGAAAAACTGTTTTTT.

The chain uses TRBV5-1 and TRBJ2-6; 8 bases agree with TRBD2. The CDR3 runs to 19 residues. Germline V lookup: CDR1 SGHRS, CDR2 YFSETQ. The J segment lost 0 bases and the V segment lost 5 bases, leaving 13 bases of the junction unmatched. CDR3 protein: CASSEASGSIPSGANVLTF. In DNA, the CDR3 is TGCGCCAGCAGTGAGGCTAGCGGGTCCATTCCCTCTGGGGCCAACGTCCTGACTTTC.

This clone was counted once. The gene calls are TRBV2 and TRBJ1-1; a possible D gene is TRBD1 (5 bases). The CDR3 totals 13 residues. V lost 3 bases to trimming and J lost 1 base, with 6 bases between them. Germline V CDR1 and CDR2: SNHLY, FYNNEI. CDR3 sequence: CASSDRANTEAFF. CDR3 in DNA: TGTGCCAGCAGTGACAGGGCGAACACTGAAGCTTTCTTT.

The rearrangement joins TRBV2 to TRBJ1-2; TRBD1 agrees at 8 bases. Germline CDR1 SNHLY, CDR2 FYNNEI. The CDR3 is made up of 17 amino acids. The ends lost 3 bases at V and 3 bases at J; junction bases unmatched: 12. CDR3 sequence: CASSDSGGTGLDYGYTF. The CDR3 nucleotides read TGTGCCAGCAGTGACTCCGGGGGGACAGGATTAGACTATGGCTACACCTTC.

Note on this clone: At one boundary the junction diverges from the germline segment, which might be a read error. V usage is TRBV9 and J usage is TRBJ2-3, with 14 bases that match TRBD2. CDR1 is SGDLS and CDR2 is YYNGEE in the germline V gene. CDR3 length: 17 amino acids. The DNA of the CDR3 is TGTGCCAGCAGCGTAGCGACTAGCGGGAGGGGCACAGATGCGCAGTATTTT. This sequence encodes CASSVATSGRGTDAQYF.

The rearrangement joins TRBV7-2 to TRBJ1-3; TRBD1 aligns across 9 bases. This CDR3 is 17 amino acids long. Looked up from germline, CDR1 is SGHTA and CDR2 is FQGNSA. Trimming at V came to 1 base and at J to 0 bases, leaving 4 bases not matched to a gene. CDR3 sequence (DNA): TGTGCCAGCAGCTTAGAAGGACAGGGGCTCTCTGGAAACACCATATATTTT. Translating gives CASSLEGQGLSGNTIYF.

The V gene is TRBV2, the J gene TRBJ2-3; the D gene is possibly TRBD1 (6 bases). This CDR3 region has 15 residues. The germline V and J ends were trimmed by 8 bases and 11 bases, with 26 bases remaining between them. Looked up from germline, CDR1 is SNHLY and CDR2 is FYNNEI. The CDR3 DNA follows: TGTGCCAGCCGAATATCAGGGGCCCCCGCGGGTGGGCAGTATTTT. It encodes CASRISGAPAGGQYF.

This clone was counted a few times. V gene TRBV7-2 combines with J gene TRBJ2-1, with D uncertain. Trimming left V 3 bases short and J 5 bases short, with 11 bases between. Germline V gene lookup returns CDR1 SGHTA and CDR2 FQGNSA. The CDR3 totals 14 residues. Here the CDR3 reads CASSFVLAHNEQFF. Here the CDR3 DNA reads TGTGCCAGCAGCTTTGTGTTAGCTCACAATGAGCAGTTCTTC.

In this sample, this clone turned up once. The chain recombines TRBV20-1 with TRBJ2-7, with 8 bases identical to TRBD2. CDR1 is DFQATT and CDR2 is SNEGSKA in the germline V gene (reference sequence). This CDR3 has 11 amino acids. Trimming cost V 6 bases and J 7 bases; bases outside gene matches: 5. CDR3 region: CSAARGGEQYF. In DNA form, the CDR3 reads TGCAGTGCCGCCCGGGGGGGGGAGCAGTACTTC.

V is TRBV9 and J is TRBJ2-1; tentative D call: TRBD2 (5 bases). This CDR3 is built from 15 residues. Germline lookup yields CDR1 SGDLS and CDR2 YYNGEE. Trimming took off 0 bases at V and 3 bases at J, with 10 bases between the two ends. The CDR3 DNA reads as TGTGCCAGCAGCGTAGGGTCTAGCTTCTACAATGAGCAGTTCTTC. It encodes CASSVGSSFYNEQFF.

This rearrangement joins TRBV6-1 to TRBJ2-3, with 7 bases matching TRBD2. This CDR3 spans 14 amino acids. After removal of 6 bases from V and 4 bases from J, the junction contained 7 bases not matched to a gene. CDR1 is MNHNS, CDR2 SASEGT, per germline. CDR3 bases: TGTGCCAGCAGCAAAAATCGGGGGGCAGATACGCAGTATTTT. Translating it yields CASSKNRGADTQYF.

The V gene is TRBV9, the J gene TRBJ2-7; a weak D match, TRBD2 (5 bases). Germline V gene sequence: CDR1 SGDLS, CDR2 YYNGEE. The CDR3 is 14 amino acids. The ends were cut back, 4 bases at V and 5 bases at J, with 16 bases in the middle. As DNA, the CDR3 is TGTGCCAGCAGCCCAGAGGAAAGGCGGGACGAGCAGTACTTC. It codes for CASSPEERRDEQYF. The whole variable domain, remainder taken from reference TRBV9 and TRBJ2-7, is DSGVTQTPKHLITATGQRVTLRCSPRSGDLSVYWYQQSLDQGLQFLIQYYNGEERAKGNILERFSAQQFPDLHSELNLSSLELGDSALYFCASSPEERRDEQYFGPGTRLTVT.

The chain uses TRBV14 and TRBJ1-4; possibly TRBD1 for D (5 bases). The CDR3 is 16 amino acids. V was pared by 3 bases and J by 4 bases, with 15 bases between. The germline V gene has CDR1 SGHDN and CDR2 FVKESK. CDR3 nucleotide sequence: TGTGCCAGCAGCCATAAGGCGGGACGGAGTAATGAAAAACTGTTTTTT. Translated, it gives CASSHKAGRSNEKLFF.

The CDR3 DNA reads TGTGCCAGCAGTTTCGACAGCTATAATTCACCCCTCCACTTT. Translated: CASSFDSYNSPLHF. The chain is built from TRBV11-2 and TRBJ1-6; weak D call: TRBD1 (5 bases). CDR3 length: 14 amino acids. CDR1 and CDR2 from the germline V gene are SGHAT and FQNNGV. Trimming cost V 6 bases and J 3 bases, with 9 bases left between them.